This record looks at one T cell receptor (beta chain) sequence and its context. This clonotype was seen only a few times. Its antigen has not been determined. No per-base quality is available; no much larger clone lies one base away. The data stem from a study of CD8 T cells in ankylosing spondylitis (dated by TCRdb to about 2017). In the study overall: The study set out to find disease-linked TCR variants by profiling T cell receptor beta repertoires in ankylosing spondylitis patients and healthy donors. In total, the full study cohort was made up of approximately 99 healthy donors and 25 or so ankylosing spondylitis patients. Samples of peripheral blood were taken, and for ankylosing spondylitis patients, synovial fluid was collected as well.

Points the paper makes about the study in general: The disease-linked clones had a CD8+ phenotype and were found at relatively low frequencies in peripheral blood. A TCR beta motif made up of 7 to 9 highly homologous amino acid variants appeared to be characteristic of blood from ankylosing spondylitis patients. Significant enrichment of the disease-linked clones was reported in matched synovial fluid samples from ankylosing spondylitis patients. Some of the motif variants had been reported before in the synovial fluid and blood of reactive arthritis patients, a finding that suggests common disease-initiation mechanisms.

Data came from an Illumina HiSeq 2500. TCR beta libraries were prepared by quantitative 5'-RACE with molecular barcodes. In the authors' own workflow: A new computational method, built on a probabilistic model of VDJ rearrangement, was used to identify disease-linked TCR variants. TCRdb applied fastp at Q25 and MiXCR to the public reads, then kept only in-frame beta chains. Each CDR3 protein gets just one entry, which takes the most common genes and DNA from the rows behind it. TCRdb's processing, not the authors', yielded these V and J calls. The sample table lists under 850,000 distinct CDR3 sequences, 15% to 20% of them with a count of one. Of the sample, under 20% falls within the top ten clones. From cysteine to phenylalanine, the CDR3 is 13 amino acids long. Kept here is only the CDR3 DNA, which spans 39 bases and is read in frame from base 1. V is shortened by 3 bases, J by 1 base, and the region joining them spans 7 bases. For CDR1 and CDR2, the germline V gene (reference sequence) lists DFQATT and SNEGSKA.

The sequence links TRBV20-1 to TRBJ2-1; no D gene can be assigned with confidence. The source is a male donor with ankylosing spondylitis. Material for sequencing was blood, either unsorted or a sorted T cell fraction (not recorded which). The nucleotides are TGCAGTGCTAGTAAGGGATCCTACAATGAGCAGTTCTTC. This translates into CSASKGSYNEQFF.